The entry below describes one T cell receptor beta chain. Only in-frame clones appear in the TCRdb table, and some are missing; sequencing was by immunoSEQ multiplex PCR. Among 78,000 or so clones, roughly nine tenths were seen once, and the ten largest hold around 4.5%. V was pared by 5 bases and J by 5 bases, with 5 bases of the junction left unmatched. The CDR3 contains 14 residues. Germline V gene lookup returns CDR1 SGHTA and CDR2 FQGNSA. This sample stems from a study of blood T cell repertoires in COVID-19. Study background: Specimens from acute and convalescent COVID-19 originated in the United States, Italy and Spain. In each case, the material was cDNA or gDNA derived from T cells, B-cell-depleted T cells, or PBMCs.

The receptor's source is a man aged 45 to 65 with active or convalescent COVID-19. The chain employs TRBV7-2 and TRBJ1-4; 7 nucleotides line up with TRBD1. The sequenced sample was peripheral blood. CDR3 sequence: CASSVDRRNEKLFF. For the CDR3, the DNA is TGTGCCAGCAGCGTGGACAGGCGCAATGAAAAACTGTTTTTT.